The rows below give T cell receptor beta chains drawn from one sample of a study of CD8 T cells in ankylosing spondylitis. From the 5' RACE reads, TCRdb called clonotypes with MiXCR, one entry per CDR3 protein. The sample has more than 95,000 distinct CDR3 sequences; about 8.3% are singletons. The sample was blood, either unsorted or a sorted T cell fraction (not recorded which). The receptors were gathered from a male donor with ankylosing spondylitis or in good health (not recorded which). CDR3s include the opening cysteine and the closing phenylalanine or tryptophan. The order of the fields is V gene, D gene, CDR3 length, J gene, CDR3 protein. A D gene is named only where the DNA matches it firmly.

v_gene: TRBV20-1
d_gene: TRBD2
len: 18
j_gene: TRBJ2-5
CDR3aa: CSARDPSGSGGHQETQYF

v_gene: TRBV4-3
d_gene: .
len: 16
j_gene: TRBJ1-1
CDR3aa: CASSQLLRTTNTEAFF

v_gene: TRBV7-2
d_gene: .
len: 15
j_gene: TRBJ1-5
CDR3aa: CASSLRAYSNQPQHF

v_gene: TRBV5-8
d_gene: .
len: 14
j_gene: TRBJ1-5
CDR3aa: CASSLEFGNQPQHF

v_gene: TRBV20-1
d_gene: .
len: 15
j_gene: TRBJ2-2
CDR3aa: CSARDAGGGTGELFF

v_gene: TRBV5-1
d_gene: .
len: 15
j_gene: TRBJ1-1
CDR3aa: CASSLVEPLNTEAFF

v_gene: TRBV6-5
d_gene: .
len: 14
j_gene: TRBJ2-2
CDR3aa: CASSYLRESGELFF

v_gene: TRBV11-2
d_gene: .
len: 14
j_gene: TRBJ2-7
CDR3aa: CASSRAQDKGEQYF

v_gene: TRBV15
d_gene: TRBD1
len: 15
j_gene: TRBJ2-2
CDR3aa: CATSRAGTVTGELFF

v_gene: TRBV14
d_gene: TRBD2
len: 15
j_gene: TRBJ2-1
CDR3aa: CASSLRLAGDNEQFF

v_gene: TRBV5-1
d_gene: .
len: 17
j_gene: TRBJ2-3
CDR3aa: CASSGHSGDASTDTQYF

v_gene: TRBV5-6
d_gene: .
len: 12
j_gene: TRBJ1-1
CDR3aa: CASSLGLTEAFF

v_gene: TRBV2
d_gene: TRBD1
len: 15
j_gene: TRBJ2-6
CDR3aa: CASSPDRAGANVLTF

v_gene: TRBV7-6
d_gene: .
len: 13
j_gene: TRBJ2-7
CDR3aa: CASSQGGGYEQYF

v_gene: TRBV7-2
d_gene: TRBD2
len: 16
j_gene: TRBJ2-3
CDR3aa: CASSLGLAITTDTQYF

v_gene: TRBV15
d_gene: .
len: 15
j_gene: TRBJ2-1
CDR3aa: CATSRDLSAPHEQFF

v_gene: TRBV20-1
d_gene: TRBD2
len: 16
j_gene: TRBJ2-3
CDR3aa: CSAPSSGSSGTDTQYF

v_gene: TRBV20-1
d_gene: .
len: 15
j_gene: TRBJ1-3
CDR3aa: CSARPLGGAGNTIYF

v_gene: TRBV18
d_gene: .
len: 15
j_gene: TRBJ2-3
CDR3aa: CASSPPLLPTDTQYF

v_gene: TRBV29-1
d_gene: .
len: 14
j_gene: TRBJ2-3
CDR3aa: CSVRTVGGTDTQYF

v_gene: TRBV9
d_gene: .
len: 14
j_gene: TRBJ2-3
CDR3aa: CASSVWGTTDTQYF

v_gene: TRBV10-3
d_gene: TRBD1
len: 17
j_gene: TRBJ1-6
CDR3aa: CAISPTGTGKGDSPLHF

v_gene: TRBV7-9
d_gene: .
len: 15
j_gene: TRBJ1-4
CDR3aa: CASSLDEGPNEKLFF

v_gene: TRBV3-1
d_gene: .
len: 17
j_gene: TRBJ2-1
CDR3aa: CATSQGVYGSSYNEQFF

v_gene: TRBV12-3/TRBV12-4
d_gene: TRBD1
len: 16
j_gene: TRBJ2-2
CDR3aa: CASSLGRTGPTGELFF

v_gene: TRBV9
d_gene: .
len: 14
j_gene: TRBJ1-1
CDR3aa: CASTRGGANTEAFF

v_gene: TRBV15
d_gene: .
len: 13
j_gene: TRBJ2-7
CDR3aa: CATSRDRVYEQYF

v_gene: TRBV4-2
d_gene: TRBD2
len: 16
j_gene: TRBJ2-5
CDR3aa: CASSQPGLAGGRTQYF

v_gene: TRBV20-1
d_gene: .
len: 13
j_gene: TRBJ2-7
CDR3aa: CSAGTFSGHEQYF

v_gene: TRBV9
d_gene: TRBD1
len: 17
j_gene: TRBJ2-2
CDR3aa: CASSVAAQGANTGELFF

v_gene: TRBV30
d_gene: .
len: 13
j_gene: TRBJ2-5
CDR3aa: CAWSVSLPETQYF

v_gene: TRBV18
d_gene: .
len: 16
j_gene: TRBJ2-7
CDR3aa: CASSHRSETGLGEQYF

v_gene: TRBV4-3
d_gene: .
len: 14
j_gene: TRBJ1-5
CDR3aa: CASSQDTRGQPQHF

v_gene: TRBV16
d_gene: .
len: 13
j_gene: TRBJ1-1
CDR3aa: CASSHRSSTEAFF

v_gene: TRBV20-1
d_gene: TRBD2
len: 13
j_gene: TRBJ2-7
CDR3aa: CSAREGGSYEQYF

v_gene: TRBV12-3/TRBV12-4
d_gene: .
len: 16
j_gene: TRBJ2-7
CDR3aa: CASSLSGVLRSYEQYF

v_gene: TRBV7-2
d_gene: TRBD2
len: 16
j_gene: TRBJ2-7
CDR3aa: CASSLVGGGTGYEQYF

v_gene: TRBV10-3
d_gene: .
len: 12
j_gene: TRBJ2-1
CDR3aa: CAISEAGREQFF

v_gene: TRBV2
d_gene: .
len: 14
j_gene: TRBJ1-1
CDR3aa: CASSESRGNTEAFF

v_gene: TRBV7-2
d_gene: .
len: 14
j_gene: TRBJ2-7
CDR3aa: CASSLAEGRREQYF

v_gene: TRBV7-6
d_gene: .
len: 15
j_gene: TRBJ2-2
CDR3aa: CASSLWSQSTGELFF

v_gene: TRBV14
d_gene: .
len: 14
j_gene: TRBJ2-1
CDR3aa: CASSPRGFLNEQFF

v_gene: TRBV7-2
d_gene: .
len: 15
j_gene: TRBJ2-2
CDR3aa: CASSLMSSNTGELFF

v_gene: TRBV18
d_gene: .
len: 17
j_gene: TRBJ1-3
CDR3aa: CASSPGYGMSSGNTIYF

v_gene: TRBV20-1
d_gene: TRBD2
len: 14
j_gene: TRBJ2-3
CDR3aa: CSARGRESGDTQYF

v_gene: TRBV7-2
d_gene: .
len: 15
j_gene: TRBJ2-1
CDR3aa: CASSQKTGPYNEQFF

v_gene: TRBV29-1
d_gene: .
len: 14
j_gene: TRBJ2-4
CDR3aa: CSAGGVYGKNIQYF

v_gene: TRBV5-1
d_gene: TRBD1
len: 13
j_gene: TRBJ1-1
CDR3aa: CASSWTGGTEAFF

v_gene: TRBV24-1
d_gene: TRBD2
len: 15
j_gene: TRBJ2-5
CDR3aa: CATSETSGHQETQYF

v_gene: TRBV5-5
d_gene: .
len: 15
j_gene: TRBJ1-2
CDR3aa: CASTPGRTTNYGYTF

v_gene: TRBV15
d_gene: TRBD1
len: 16
j_gene: TRBJ1-2
CDR3aa: CATSRRWTGPNYGYTF

v_gene: TRBV6-6
d_gene: .
len: 13
j_gene: TRBJ1-4
CDR3aa: CASTYVTNEKLFF

v_gene: TRBV12-3/TRBV12-4
d_gene: TRBD1
len: 15
j_gene: TRBJ2-1
CDR3aa: CASSWGQGSYNEQFF

v_gene: TRBV6-1
d_gene: TRBD1
len: 13
j_gene: TRBJ1-1
CDR3aa: CASSRTGVAEAFF

v_gene: TRBV20-1
d_gene: .
len: 15
j_gene: TRBJ2-1
CDR3aa: CSARDMAGSYNEQFF

v_gene: TRBV10-3
d_gene: .
len: 12
j_gene: TRBJ2-3
CDR3aa: CAIRTRLDTQYF

v_gene: TRBV12-3/TRBV12-4
d_gene: .
len: 17
j_gene: TRBJ2-6
CDR3aa: CASSLGVNPSGANVLTF

v_gene: TRBV9
d_gene: .
len: 15
j_gene: TRBJ2-7
CDR3aa: CASSSSWPDSYEQYF

v_gene: TRBV5-5
d_gene: .
len: 13
j_gene: TRBJ1-2
CDR3aa: CASRPPGASGYTF

v_gene: TRBV4-2
d_gene: TRBD1
len: 15
j_gene: TRBJ2-1
CDR3aa: CASSQRGTGYNEQFF